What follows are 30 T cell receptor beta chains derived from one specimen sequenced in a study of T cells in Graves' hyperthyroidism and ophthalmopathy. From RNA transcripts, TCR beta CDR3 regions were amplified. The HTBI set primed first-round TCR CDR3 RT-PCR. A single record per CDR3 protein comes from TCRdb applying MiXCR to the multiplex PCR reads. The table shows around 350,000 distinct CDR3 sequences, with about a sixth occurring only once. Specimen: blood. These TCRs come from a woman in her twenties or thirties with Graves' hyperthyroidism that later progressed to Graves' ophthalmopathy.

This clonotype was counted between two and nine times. In DNA, the CDR3 is TGCAGTGCTGGGACTAGAGCAGATACGCAGTATTTT. It is translated as CSAGTRADTQYF. This chain uses TRBV20-1 with TRBJ2-3; TRBD2 aligns across 8 bases. CDR1 and CDR2 from the germline V gene are DFQATT and SNEGSKA (reference sequence). V lost 5 bases to trimming and J lost 4 bases; unmatched junction nucleotides: 2. The CDR3 contains 12 residues.

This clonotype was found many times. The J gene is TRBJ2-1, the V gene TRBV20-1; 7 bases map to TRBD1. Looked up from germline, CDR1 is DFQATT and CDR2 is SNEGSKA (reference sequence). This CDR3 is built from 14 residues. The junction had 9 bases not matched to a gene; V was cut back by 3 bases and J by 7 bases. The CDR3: CSASQRGLGNEQFF. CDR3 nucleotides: TGCAGTGCTAGCCAGAGGGGGCTGGGGAATGAGCAGTTCTTC.

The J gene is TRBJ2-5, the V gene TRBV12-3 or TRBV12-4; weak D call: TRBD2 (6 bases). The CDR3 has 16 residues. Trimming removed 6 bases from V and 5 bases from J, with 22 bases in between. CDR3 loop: CASSQSGTVWSETQYF. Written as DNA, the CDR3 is TGTGCCAGCAGCCAATCCGGGACTGTTTGGTCTGAGACCCAGTACTTC.

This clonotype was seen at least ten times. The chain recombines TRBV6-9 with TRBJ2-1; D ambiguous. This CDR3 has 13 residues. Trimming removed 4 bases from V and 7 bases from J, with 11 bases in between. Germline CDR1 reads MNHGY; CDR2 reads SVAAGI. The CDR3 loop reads CASSSKNGNEQFF. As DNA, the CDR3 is TGTGCCAGCAGTTCCAAAAACGGGAATGAGCAGTTCTTC.

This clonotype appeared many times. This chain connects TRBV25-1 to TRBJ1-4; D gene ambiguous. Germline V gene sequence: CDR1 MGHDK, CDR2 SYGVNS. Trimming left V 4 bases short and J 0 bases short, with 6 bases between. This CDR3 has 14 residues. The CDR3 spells CASSAGATNEKLFF. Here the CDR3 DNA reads TGTGCCAGCAGTGCGGGTGCAACTAATGAAAAACTGTTTTTT.

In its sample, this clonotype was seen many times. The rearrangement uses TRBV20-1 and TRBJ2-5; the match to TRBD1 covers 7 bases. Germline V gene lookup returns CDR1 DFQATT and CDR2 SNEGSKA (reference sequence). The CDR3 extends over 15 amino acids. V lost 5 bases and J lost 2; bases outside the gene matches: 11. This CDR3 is CSAWDSREAQETQYF. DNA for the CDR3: TGCAGTGCTTGGGACAGCCGAGAGGCTCAAGAGACCCAGTACTTC.

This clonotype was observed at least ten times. CDR3 nucleotide sequence: TGCAGCACAAAATCTCCCGGGGCCTACGAGCAGTACTTC. This translates into CSTKSPGAYEQYF. The chain employs TRBV29-1 and TRBJ2-7; weak D call: TRBD2 (5 bases). Germline CDR1 is SQVTM and CDR2 is ANQGSEA. Deletions cut 8 bases from V and 2 bases from J, with 16 bases between. The CDR3 has 13 amino acids.

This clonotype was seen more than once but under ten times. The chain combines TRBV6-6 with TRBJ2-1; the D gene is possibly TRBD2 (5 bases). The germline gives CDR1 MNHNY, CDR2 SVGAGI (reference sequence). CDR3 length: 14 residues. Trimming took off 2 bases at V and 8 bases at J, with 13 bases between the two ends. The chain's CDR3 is CASSYTQNGDEQFF. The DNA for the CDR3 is TGTGCCAGCAGTTACACCCAGAACGGGGATGAGCAGTTCTTC.

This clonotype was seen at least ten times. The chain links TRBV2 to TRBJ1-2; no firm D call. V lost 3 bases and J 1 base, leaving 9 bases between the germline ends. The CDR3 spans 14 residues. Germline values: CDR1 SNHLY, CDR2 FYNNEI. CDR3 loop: CASSERGDNYGYTF. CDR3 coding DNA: TGTGCCAGCAGTGAGCGCGGAGATAACTATGGCTACACCTTC.

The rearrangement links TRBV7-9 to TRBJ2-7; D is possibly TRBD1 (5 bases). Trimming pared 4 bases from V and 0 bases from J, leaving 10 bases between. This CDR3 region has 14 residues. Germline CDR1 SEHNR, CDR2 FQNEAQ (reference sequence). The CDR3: CASSSDTNSYEQYF. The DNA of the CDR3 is TGTGCCAGCAGCTCGGACACCAACTCCTACGAGCAGTACTTC.

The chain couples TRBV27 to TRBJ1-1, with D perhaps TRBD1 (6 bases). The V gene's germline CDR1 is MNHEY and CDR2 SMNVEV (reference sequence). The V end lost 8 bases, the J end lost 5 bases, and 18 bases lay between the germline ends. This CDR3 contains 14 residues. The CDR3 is CASFTGRGGTEAFF. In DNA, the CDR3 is TGTGCCAGCTTTACAGGGAGAGGTGGTACTGAAGCTTTCTTT.

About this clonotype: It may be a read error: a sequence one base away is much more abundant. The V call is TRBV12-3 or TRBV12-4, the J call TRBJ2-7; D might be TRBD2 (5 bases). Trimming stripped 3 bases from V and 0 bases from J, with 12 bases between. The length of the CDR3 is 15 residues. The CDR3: CASSLNVRASYEQYF. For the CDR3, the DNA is TGTGCCAGCAGTTTGAATGTGCGGGCCTCCTACGAGCAGTACTTC.

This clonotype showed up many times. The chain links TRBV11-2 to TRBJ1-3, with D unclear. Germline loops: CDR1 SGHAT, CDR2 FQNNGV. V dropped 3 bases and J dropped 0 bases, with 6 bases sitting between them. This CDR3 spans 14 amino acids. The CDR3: CASSFVLSGNTIYF. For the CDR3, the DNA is TGTGCCAGCAGCTTTGTACTCTCTGGAAACACCATATATTTT. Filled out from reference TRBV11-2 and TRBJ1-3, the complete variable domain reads EAGVAQSPRYKIIEKRQSVAFWCNPISGHATLYWYQQILGQGPKLLIQFQNNGVVDDSQLPKDRFSAERLKGVDSTLKIQPAKLEDSAVYLCASSFVLSGNTIYFGEGSWLTVV.

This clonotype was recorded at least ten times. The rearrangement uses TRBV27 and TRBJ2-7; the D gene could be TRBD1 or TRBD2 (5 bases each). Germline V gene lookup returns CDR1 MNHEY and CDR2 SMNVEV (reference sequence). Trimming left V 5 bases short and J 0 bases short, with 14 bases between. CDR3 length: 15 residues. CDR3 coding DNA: TGTGCCAGCAGTGCCACCGGGACCGGCTCCTACGAGCAGTACTTC. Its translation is CASSATGTGSYEQYF.

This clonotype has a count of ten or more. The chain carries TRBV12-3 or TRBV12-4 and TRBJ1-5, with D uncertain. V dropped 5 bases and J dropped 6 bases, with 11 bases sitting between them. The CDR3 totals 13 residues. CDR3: CASSLLGAQPQHF. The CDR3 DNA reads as TGTGCCAGCAGTCTTTTGGGTGCTCAGCCCCAGCATTTT.

In DNA form, the CDR3 reads TGTGCCAGCAGGGAGGGACAATACACCGGGGAGCTGTTTTTT. Translating gives CASREGQYTGELFF. The chain has TRBV9 and TRBJ2-2; the D gene could be TRBD1 or TRBD2 (6 bases each). Germline V gene data show CDR1 as SGDLS and CDR2 as YYNGEE. The CDR3 contains 14 residues. With 5 bases removed from V and 3 bases from J, the gap between germline ends came to 11 bases.

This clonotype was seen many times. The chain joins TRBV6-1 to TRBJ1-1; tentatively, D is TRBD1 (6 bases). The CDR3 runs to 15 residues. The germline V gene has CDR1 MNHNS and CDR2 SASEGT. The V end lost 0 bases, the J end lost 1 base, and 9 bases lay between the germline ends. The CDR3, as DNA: TGTGCCAGCAGTGAAGCACAGGGAGGGAACACTGAAGCTTTCTTT. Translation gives CASSEAQGGNTEAFF.

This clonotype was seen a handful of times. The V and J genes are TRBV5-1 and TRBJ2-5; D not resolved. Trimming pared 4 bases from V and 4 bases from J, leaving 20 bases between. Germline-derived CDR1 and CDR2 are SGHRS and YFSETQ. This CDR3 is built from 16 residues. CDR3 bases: TGCGCCAGCAGCCCGGCAAGCCCCACGCCAAGAGAGACCCAGTACTTC. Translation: CASSPASPTPRETQYF.

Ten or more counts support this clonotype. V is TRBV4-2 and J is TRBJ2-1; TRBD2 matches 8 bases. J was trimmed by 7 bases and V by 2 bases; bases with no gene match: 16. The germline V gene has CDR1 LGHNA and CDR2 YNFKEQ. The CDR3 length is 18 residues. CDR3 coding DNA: TGTGCCAGCAGCCAATTAGGAGAATTCGGGGGGGACATGAATGAGCAGTTCTTC. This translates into CASSQLGEFGGDMNEQFF.

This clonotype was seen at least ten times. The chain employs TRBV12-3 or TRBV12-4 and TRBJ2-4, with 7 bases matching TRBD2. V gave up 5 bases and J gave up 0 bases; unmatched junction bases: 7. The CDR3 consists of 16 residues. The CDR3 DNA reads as TGTGCCAGCAGTCGTCGGGGGGACCTAGCCAAAAACATTCAGTACTTC. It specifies CASSRRGDLAKNIQYF.

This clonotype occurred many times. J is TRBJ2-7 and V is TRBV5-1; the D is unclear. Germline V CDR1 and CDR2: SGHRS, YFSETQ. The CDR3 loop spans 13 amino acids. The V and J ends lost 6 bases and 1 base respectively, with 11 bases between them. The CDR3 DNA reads TGCGCCAGCAAAGGTGTTGGTTCCTACGAGCAGTACTTC. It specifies CASKGVGSYEQYF.

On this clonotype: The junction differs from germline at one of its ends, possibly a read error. Here the CDR3 reads CSVGLAGETQYF. The DNA of the CDR3 is TGCAGCGTGGGACTAGCGGGAGAGACGCAGTACTTC. V usage is TRBV29-1 and J usage is TRBJ2-5; TRBD2 matches 14 bases. This CDR3 comprises 12 residues. Germline V gene data show CDR1 as SQVTM and CDR2 as ANQGSEA.

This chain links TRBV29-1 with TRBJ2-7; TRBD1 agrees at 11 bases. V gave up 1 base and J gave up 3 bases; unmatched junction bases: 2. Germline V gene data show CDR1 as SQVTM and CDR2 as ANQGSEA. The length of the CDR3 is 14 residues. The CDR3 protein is CSVEGTGGDYEQYF. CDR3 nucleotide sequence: TGCAGCGTTGAAGGGACAGGGGGCGACTACGAGCAGTACTTC.

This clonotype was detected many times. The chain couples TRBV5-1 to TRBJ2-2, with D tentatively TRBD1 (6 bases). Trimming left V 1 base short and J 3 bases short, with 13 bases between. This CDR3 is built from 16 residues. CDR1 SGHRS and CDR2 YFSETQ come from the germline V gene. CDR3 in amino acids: CASSLTTGMDTGELFF. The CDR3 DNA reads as TGCGCCAGCAGCTTGACTACAGGGATGGACACCGGGGAGCTGTTTTTT.

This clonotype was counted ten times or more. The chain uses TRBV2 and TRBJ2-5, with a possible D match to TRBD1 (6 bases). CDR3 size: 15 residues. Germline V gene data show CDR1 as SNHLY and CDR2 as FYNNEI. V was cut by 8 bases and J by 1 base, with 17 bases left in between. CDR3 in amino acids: CASLLNGQRQETQYF. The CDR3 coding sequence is TGTGCCAGCCTTCTCAACGGACAGCGCCAAGAGACCCAGTACTTC.

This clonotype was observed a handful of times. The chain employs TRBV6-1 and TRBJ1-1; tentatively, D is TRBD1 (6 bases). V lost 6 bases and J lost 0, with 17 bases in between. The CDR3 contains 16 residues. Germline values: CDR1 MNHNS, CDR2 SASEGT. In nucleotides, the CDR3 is TGTGCCAGCAGGCCTGACAGGAGGGGGATGAACACTGAAGCTTTCTTT. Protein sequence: CASRPDRRGMNTEAFF.

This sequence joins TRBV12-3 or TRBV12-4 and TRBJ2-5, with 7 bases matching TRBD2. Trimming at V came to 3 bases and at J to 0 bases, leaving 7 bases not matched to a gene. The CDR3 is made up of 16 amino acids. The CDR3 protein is CASSLGYGGYQETQYF. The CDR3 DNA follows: TGTGCCAGCAGTTTGGGGTACGGGGGGTACCAAGAGACCCAGTACTTC.

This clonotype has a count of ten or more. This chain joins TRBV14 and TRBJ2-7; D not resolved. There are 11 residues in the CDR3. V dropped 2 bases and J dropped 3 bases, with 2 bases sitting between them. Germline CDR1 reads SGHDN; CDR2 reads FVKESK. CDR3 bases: TGTGCCAGCAGCCAATACTACGAGCAGTACTTC. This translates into CASSQYYEQYF.

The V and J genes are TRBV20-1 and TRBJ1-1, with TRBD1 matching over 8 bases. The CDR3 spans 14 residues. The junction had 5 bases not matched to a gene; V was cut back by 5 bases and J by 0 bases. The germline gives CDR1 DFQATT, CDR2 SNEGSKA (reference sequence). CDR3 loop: CSAYRGSVNTEAFF. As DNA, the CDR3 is TGCAGTGCTTACAGGGGGTCCGTGAACACTGAAGCTTTCTTT.

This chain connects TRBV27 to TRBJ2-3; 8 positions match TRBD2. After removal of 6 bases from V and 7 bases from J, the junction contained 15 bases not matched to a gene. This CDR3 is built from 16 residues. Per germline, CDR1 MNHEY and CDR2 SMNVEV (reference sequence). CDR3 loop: CASSPTGTSGFHTQYF. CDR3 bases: TGTGCCAGCAGCCCCACCGGGACTAGTGGGTTTCATACGCAGTATTTT.